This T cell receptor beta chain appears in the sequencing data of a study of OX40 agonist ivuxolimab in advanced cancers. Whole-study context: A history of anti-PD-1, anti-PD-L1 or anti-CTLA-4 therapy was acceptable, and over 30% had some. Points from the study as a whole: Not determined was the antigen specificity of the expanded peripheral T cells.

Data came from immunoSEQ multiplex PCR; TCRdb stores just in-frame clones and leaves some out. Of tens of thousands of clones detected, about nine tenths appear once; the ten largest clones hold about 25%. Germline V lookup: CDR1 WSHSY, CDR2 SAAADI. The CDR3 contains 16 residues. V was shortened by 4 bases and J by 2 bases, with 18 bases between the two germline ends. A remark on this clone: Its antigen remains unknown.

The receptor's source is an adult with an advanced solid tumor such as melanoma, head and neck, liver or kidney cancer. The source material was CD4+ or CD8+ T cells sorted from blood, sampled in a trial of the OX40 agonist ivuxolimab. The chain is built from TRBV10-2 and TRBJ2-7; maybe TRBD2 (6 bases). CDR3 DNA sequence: TGCGCCAGCAGTGCGGAGGGCGACCACCCTACCTACGAGCAGTACTTC. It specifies CASSAEGDHPTYEQYF.